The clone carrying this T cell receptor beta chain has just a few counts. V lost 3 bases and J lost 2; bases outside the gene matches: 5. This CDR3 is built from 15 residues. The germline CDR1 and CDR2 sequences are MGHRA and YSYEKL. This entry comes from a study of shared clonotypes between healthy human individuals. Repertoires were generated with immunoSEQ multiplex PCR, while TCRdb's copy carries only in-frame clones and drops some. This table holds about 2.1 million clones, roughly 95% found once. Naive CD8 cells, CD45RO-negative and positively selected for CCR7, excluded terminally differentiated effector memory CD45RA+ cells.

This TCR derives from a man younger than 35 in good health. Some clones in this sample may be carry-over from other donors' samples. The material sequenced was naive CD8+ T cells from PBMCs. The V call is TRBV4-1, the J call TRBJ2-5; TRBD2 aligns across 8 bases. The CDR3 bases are TGCGCCAGCAGCCAGCCTAGCGGGTCTCAAGAGACCCAGTACTTC. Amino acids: CASSQPSGSQETQYF.